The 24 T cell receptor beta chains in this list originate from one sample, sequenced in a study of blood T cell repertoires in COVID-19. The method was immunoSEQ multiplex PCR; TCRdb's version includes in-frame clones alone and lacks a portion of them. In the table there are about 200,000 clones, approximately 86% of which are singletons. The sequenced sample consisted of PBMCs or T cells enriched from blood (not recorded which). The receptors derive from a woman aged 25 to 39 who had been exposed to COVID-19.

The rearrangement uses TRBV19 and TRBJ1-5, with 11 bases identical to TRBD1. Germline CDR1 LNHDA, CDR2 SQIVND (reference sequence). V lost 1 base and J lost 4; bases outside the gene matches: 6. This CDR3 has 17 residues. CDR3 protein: CASSIGRWDRGNQPQHF. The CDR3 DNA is TGTGCCAGTAGTATAGGACGTTGGGACAGGGGGAATCAGCCCCAGCATTTT.

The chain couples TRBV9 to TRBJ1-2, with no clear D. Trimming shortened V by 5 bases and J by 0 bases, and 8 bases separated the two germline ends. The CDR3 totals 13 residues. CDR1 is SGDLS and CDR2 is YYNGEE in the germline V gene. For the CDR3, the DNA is TGTGCCAGCAGGCGAGGATCTAACTATGGCTACACCTTC. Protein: CASRRGSNYGYTF.

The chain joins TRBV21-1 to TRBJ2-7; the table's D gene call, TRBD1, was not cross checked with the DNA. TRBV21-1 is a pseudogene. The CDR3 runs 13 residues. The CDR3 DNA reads TGTGCCAGCAGCAAATACAGGGGAATGAGTGATTACTTC. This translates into CASSKYRGMSDYF.

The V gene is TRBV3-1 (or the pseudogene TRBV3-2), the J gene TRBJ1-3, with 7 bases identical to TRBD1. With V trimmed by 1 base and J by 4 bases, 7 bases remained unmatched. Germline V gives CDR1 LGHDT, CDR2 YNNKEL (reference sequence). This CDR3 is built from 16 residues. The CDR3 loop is CASSQAPQGLGNTIYF. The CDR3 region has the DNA TGTGCCAGCAGCCAAGCACCACAGGGGTTAGGAAACACCATATATTTT.

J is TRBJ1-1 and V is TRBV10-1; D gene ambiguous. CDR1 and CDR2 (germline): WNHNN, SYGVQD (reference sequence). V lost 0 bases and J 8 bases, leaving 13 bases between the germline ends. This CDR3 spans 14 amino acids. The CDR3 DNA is TGCGCCAGCAGTGAGTCGTATCCTGCACAGGAAGCTTTCTTT. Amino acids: CASSESYPAQEAFF.

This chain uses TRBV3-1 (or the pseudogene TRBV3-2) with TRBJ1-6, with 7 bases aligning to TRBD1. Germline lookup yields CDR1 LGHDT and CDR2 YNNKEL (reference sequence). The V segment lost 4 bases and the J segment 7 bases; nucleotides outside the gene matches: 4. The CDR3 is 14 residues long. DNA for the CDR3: TGTGCCAGCAGCCGAGGCAGGGGGAATTCACCCCTCCACTTT. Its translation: CASSRGRGNSPLHF.

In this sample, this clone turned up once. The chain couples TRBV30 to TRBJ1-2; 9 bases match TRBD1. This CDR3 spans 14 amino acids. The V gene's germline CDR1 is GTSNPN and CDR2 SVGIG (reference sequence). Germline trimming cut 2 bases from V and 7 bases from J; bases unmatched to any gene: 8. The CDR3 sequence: CAWSFRDREGGYTF. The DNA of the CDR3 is TGTGCCTGGAGTTTCCGGGACAGGGAGGGTGGCTACACCTTC.

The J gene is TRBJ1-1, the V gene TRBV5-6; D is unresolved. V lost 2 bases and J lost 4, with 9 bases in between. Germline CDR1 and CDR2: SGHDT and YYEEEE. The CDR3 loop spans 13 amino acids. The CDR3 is CASSFGESTEAFF. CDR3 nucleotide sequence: TGTGCCAGCAGCTTCGGGGAAAGCACTGAAGCTTTCTTT.

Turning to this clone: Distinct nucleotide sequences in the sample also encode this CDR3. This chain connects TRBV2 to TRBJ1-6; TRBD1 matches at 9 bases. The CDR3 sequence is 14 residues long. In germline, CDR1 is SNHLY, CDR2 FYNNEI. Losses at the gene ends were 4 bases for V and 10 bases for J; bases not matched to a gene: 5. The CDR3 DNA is TGTGCCAGCAGTGCCGGGACAGGGAACTCACCCCTCCACTTT. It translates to CASSAGTGNSPLHF.

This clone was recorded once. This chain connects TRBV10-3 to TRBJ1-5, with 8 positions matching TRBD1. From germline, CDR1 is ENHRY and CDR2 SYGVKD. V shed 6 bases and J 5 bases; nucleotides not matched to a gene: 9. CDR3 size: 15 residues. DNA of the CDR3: TGTGCCATCAGCTCTGCCACAGGGGGTTATCAGCCCCAGCATTTT. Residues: CAISSATGGYQPQHF.

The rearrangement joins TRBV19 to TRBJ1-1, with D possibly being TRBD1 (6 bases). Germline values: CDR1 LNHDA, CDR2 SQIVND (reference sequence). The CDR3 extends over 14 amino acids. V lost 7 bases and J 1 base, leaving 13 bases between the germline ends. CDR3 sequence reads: CASTPRGGNTEAFF. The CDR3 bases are TGTGCCAGTACCCCTAGGGGGGGGAACACTGAAGCTTTCTTT. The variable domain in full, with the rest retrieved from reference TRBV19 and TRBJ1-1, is DGGITQSPKYLFRKEGQNVTLSCEQNLNHDAMYWYRQDPGQGLRLIYYSQIVNDFQKGDIAEGYSVSREKKESFPLTVTSAQKNPTAFYLCASTPRGGNTEAFFGQGTRLTVV.

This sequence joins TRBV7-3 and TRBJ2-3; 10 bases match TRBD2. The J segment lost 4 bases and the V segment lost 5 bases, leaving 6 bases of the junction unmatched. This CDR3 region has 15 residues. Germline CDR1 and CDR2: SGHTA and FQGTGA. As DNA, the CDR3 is TGTGCCAGCAGCCCCGAGCGGGGGGGCCCAGATACGCAGTATTTT. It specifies CASSPERGGPDTQYF.

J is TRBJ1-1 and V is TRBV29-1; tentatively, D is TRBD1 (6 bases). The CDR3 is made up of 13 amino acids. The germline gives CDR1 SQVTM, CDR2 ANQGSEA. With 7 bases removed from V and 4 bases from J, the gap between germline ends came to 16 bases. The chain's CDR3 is CSAAGGAGTEAFF. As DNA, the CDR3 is TGCAGCGCGGCGGGGGGCGCGGGCACTGAAGCTTTCTTT.

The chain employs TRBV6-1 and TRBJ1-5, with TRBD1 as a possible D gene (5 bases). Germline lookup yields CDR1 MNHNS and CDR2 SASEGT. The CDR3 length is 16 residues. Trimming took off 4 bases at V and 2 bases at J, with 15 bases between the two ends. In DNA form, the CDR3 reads TGTGCCAGCAGTGGACCGTCGCAGGGCCGCAATCAGCCCCAGCATTTT. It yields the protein CASSGPSQGRNQPQHF.

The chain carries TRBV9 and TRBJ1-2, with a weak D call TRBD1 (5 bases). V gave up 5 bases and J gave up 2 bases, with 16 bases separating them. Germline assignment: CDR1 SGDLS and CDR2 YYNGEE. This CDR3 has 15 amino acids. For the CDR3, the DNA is TGTGCCAGCAGAAGTTTTAATGGGGGGAACTATGGCTACACCTTC. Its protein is CASRSFNGGNYGYTF.

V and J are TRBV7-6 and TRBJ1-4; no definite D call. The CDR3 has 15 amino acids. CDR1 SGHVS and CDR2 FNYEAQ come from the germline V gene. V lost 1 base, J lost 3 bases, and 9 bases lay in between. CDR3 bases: TGTGCCAGCAGCTTAGGAGGGTTCTCTAATGAAAAACTGTTTTTT. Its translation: CASSLGGFSNEKLFF.

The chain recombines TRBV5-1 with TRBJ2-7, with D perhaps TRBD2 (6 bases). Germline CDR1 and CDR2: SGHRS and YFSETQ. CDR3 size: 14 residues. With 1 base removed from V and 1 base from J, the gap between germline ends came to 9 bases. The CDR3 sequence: CASSLSGGSYEQYF. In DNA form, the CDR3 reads TGCGCCAGCAGCTTGAGTGGGGGGTCCTACGAGCAGTACTTC.

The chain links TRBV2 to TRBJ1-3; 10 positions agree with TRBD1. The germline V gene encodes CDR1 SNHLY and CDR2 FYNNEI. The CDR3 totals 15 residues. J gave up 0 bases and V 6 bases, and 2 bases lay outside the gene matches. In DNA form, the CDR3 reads TGTGCCAGCAGGAGGGACAGGGGCTCTGGAAACACCATATATTTT. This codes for CASRRDRGSGNTIYF.

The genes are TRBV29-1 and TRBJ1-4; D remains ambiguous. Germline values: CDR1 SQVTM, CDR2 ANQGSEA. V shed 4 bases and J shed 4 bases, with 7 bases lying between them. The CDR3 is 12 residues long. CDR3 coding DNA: TGCAGCGTTGTTAGTAGTAATGAAAAACTGTTTTTT. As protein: CSVVSSNEKLFF.

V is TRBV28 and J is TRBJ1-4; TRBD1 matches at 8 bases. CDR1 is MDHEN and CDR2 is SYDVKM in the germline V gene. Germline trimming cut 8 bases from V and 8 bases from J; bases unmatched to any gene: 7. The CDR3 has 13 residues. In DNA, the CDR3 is TGTGCCAGCGGACAGGGTATTACGGAAAAACTGTTTTTT. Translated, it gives CASGQGITEKLFF.

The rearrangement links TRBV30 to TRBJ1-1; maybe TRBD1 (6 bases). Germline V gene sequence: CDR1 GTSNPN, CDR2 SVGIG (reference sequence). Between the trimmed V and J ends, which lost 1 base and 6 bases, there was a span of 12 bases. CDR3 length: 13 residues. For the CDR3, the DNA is TGTGCCTGGAGTGCGGGCAGGGGCTCTGAAGCTTTCTTT. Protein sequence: CAWSAGRGSEAFF.

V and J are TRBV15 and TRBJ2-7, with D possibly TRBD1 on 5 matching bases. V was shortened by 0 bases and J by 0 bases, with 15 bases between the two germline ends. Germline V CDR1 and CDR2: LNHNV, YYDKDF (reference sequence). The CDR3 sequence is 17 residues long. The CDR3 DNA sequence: TGTGCCACCAGCAGAGACGCCCCAGGGTTAAGCTCCTACGAGCAGTACTTC. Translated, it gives CATSRDAPGLSSYEQYF.

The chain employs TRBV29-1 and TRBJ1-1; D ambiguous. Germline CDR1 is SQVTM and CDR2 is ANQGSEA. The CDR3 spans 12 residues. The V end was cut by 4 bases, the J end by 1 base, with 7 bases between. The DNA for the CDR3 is TGCAGCGTTGTTCCGGGGAACACTGAAGCTTTCTTT. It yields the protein CSVVPGNTEAFF.

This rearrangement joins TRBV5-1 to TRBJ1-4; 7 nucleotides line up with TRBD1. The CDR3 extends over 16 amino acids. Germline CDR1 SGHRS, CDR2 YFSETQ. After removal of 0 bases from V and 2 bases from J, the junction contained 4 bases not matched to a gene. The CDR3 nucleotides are TGCGCCAGCAGCTTGGGGCTGACAGGGACTAATGAAAAACTGTTTTTT. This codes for CASSLGLTGTNEKLFF.